What follows are 14 T cell receptor beta chains derived from one specimen sequenced in a study of T cell changes during pregnancy in multiple sclerosis. Here immunoSEQ multiplex PCR was the method, and the copy in TCRdb shows in-frame clones only, minus some. The data hold roughly 100,000 clones, with 90% observed a single time. The material was peripheral blood, obtained in the second trimester of pregnancy. The receptors shown here come from a female donor in good health, enrolled as a control in a pregnancy study.

This rearrangement joins TRBV6-4 to TRBJ1-1; 7 bases match TRBD1. The CDR3 is 20 amino acids. With 2 bases clipped from V and 9 bases from J, the junction kept 27 bases outside the gene matches. Germline V lookup: CDR1 MRHNA, CDR2 SNTAGT. In DNA, the CDR3 is TGTGCCAGCAGTGACCTCCCCTTACAGGGGACCATATACCCATATGATAAAGCTTTCTTT. It codes for CASSDLPLQGTIYPYDKAFF.

V and J are TRBV28 and TRBJ1-1, with a tentative D call TRBD1 (5 bases). This CDR3 spans 14 amino acids. V lost 5 bases and J lost 6, with 16 bases in between. Germline CDR1 and CDR2: MDHEN and SYDVKM. CDR3 coding DNA: TGTGCCAGCAGTACGGCAGGGATCCGACCTGAAGCTTTCTTT. It codes for CASSTAGIRPEAFF.

The chain uses TRBV30 and TRBJ2-7; TRBD1 agrees at 8 bases. Germline-derived CDR1 and CDR2 are GTSNPN and SVGIG (reference sequence). The CDR3 is 15 amino acids. The trim removed 0 bases at V and 4 bases at J, leaving 8 bases unmatched. The CDR3 reads CAWSVGGTGSYEQYF. CDR3 sequence (DNA): TGTGCCTGGAGTGTAGGAGGGACAGGATCATACGAGCAGTACTTC.

The chain is built from TRBV6-1 and TRBJ2-6, with TRBD1 identical over 7 bases. There are 17 residues in the CDR3. CDR1 MNHNS and CDR2 SASEGT come from the germline V gene. V was clipped by 2 bases and J by 0 bases; unmatched bases: 4. The CDR3 nucleotides read TGTGCCAGCAGTGAATCGACAGGGCTCTCTGGGGCCAACGTCCTGACTTTC. This translates into CASSESTGLSGANVLTF.

This clone was detected once. The V and J genes are TRBV6-5 and TRBJ1-1, with no clear D. CDR1 is MNHEY, CDR2 SVGAGI, per germline. This CDR3 is built from 14 residues. Trimming shortened V by 2 bases and J by 9 bases, and 16 bases separated the two germline ends. The CDR3 DNA follows: TGTGCCAGCAGTTACGGCCCTTTGGACGGGAAAGCTTTCTTT. Protein: CASSYGPLDGKAFF.

This sequence joins TRBV2 and TRBJ2-3; 9 bases align to TRBD1. Germline V gene lookup returns CDR1 SNHLY and CDR2 FYNNEI. The CDR3 runs to 15 residues. Losses at the gene ends were 6 bases for V and 2 bases for J; bases not matched to a gene: 6. CDR3 protein: CASRADRGPTDTQYF. The CDR3 bases are TGTGCCAGCAGGGCGGACAGGGGCCCCACAGATACGCAGTATTTT.

The chain employs TRBV9 and TRBJ2-5; D perhaps matches TRBD2 (7 bases). The CDR3 runs to 16 residues. Germline-derived CDR1 and CDR2 are SGDLS and YYNGEE. Trimming pared 0 bases from V and 0 bases from J, leaving 12 bases between. DNA for the CDR3: TGTGCCAGCAGCGTAGAGGGGGGGCCGTACCAAGAGACCCAGTACTTC. Amino acids: CASSVEGGPYQETQYF.

The V and J genes are TRBV18 and TRBJ1-1; TRBD1 is a possible D gene (5 bases). This CDR3 has 15 residues. CDR1 KGHSH and CDR2 LQKENI come from the germline V gene. V was cut by 5 bases and J by 6 bases, with 19 bases left in between. The CDR3 DNA is TGTGCCAGCTCAGGGGCAGGGCTGGAGCTGGCTGAAGCTTTCTTT. This encodes CASSGAGLELAEAFF.

The chain combines TRBV7-7 with TRBJ2-5; TRBD2 matches at 12 bases. Germline loops: CDR1 SSHAT, CDR2 FNYEAQ (reference sequence). Germline trimming cut 10 bases from V and 5 bases from J; bases unmatched to any gene: 2. The CDR3 runs 12 residues. Written as DNA, the CDR3 is TGTGCCACCACTAGCGGGGGGGAGACCCAGTACTTC. It codes for CATTSGGETQYF.

J is TRBJ2-2 and V is TRBV5-6; D perhaps matches TRBD2 (5 bases). The CDR3 contains 18 residues. In germline, CDR1 is SGHDT, CDR2 YYEEEE. Between the trimmed V and J ends, which lost 0 bases and 2 bases, there was a span of 17 bases. CDR3 protein: CASSLAWHRRSNTGELFF. The CDR3 DNA sequence: TGTGCCAGCAGCTTGGCCTGGCACCGGAGGTCAAACACCGGGGAGCTGTTTTTT.

This chain connects TRBV7-2 to TRBJ2-3; the match to TRBD2 covers 10 bases. This CDR3 contains 15 residues. Germline assignment: CDR1 SGHTA and CDR2 FQGNSA. J lost 5 bases, V lost 2 bases, and 4 bases had no gene match. The CDR3 protein is CASSLPAGGIDTQYF. CDR3 nucleotide sequence: TGTGCCAGCAGCTTACCAGCGGGAGGGATAGATACGCAGTATTTT.

This clone turned up a few times. The chain has TRBV7-9 and TRBJ2-5, with 9 bases fitting TRBD2. After removal of 5 bases from V and 2 bases from J, the junction contained 3 bases not matched to a gene. Germline-derived CDR1 and CDR2 are SEHNR and FQNEAQ (reference sequence). The CDR3 runs to 14 residues. The CDR3 region has the DNA TGTGCCAGCAGCAAGGGACTAGCACAAGAGACCCAGTACTTC. This translates into CASSKGLAQETQYF.

This rearrangement joins TRBV5-4 to TRBJ1-6; the D gene is possibly TRBD1 (6 bases). Germline V gene sequence: CDR1 SGHNT, CDR2 YYREEE (reference sequence). Trimming stripped 0 bases from V and 0 bases from J, with 13 bases between. The CDR3 extends over 18 amino acids. CDR3 DNA sequence: TGTGCCAGCAGCTTGGGACAGGACCTGAGCTCCTATAATTCACCCCTCCACTTT. As protein: CASSLGQDLSSYNSPLHF.

The chain is built from TRBV9 and TRBJ2-1, with 7 positions matching TRBD2. The CDR3 runs to 16 residues. J was trimmed by 6 bases and V by 0 bases; bases with no gene match: 9. Looked up from germline, CDR1 is SGDLS and CDR2 is YYNGEE. The CDR3 DNA sequence: TGTGCCAGCAGCGTAGATCCAGCGGGGAAATTCAATGAGCAGTTCTTC. This translates into CASSVDPAGKFNEQFF.